This passage covers 5 T cell receptor beta chains from one sample sequenced in a study of blood T cell repertoires in COVID-19 (dated by TCRdb to 2018 to 2021). Library prep was done by the immunoSEQ multiplex PCR assay. TCRdb holds this immuneACCESS table with in-frame rearrangements only. Some clones are missing; in checked studies, unresolved V genes explain under half, and the rest has no known cause. The sample contains roughly 300,000 clones, roughly nine tenths of them found a single time. The ten largest clonotypes hold around 2.2% of the sample. The sequenced material came from peripheral blood. The receptors derive from a woman aged 30 to 39 with COVID-19, enrolled during active disease.

The sample holds one count of this clone. The rearrangement joins TRBV29-1 to TRBJ1-2; D is unresolved. V lost 3 bases to trimming and J lost 7 bases, with 15 bases between them. Germline values: CDR1 SQVTM, CDR2 ANQGSEA. The CDR3 runs 13 residues. CDR3 coding DNA: TGCAGCGTTGATACTGCGGGGATCAGTGGCTACACCTTC. This encodes CSVDTAGISGYTF.

The rearrangement links TRBV2 to TRBJ2-7; 10 nucleotides line up with TRBD1. The V segment lost 5 bases and the J segment 0 bases; nucleotides outside the gene matches: 4. The CDR3 spans 15 residues. Germline CDR1 is SNHLY and CDR2 is FYNNEI. The CDR3 bases are TGTGCCAGCAGTCCGGACAGGGGGAACTCCTACGAGCAGTACTTC. Its translation: CASSPDRGNSYEQYF.

The chain couples TRBV3-1 (or the pseudogene TRBV3-2) to TRBJ1-1; maybe TRBD1 (6 bases). V was trimmed by 3 bases and J by 8 bases, leaving 10 bases between them. The V gene's germline CDR1 is LGHDT and CDR2 YNNKEL (reference sequence). The CDR3 covers 12 residues. CDR3 sequence reads: CASSHNRGEAFF. The DNA for the CDR3 is TGTGCCAGCAGCCACAATAGGGGGGAAGCTTTCTTT.

This clone was seen only once. The CDR3: CASSRRQGQRDTEAFF. As DNA, the CDR3 is TGTGCCAGCAGTCGACGACAGGGGCAACGGGACACTGAAGCTTTCTTT. This chain links TRBV2 with TRBJ1-1; the match to TRBD1 covers 8 bases. The trim removed 5 bases at V and 3 bases at J, leaving 11 bases unmatched. Germline CDR1 and CDR2: SNHLY and FYNNEI. The CDR3 is 16 residues long. Variable domain in full (rest from reference TRBV2 and TRBJ1-1): EPEVTQTPSHQVTQMGQEVILRCVPISNHLYFYWYRQILGQKVEFLVSFYNNEISEKSEIFDDQFSVERPDGSNFTLKIRSTKLEDSAMYFCASSRRQGQRDTEAFFGQGTRLTVV.

This clone has only a few counts. The V gene is TRBV2, the J gene TRBJ1-1; TRBD1 is a possible D gene (5 bases). The V end was cut by 7 bases, the J end by 4 bases, with 10 bases between. The germline V gene encodes CDR1 SNHLY and CDR2 FYNNEI. This CDR3 contains 12 residues. CDR3 bases: TGTGCCAGCAATAGTAGGGGCACTGAAGCTTTCTTT. Residues: CASNSRGTEAFF.